This note documents a single T cell receptor beta chain sequence. Under the authors' procedure: By means of reference gene primer amplification, nucleated cell counts were estimated. Assay used: immunoSEQ multiplex PCR; TCRdb lists only in-frame clones, some missing. V, J and clone size reflect that table, while D and trimming were determined from the DNA. The sample lists a few hundred thousand clones, 80% to 85% occurring once. This CDR3 comprises 17 residues. Trimming left V 4 bases short and J 5 bases short, with 23 bases between. From germline, CDR1 is MDHEN and CDR2 SYDVKM. The source of the sample is a study of blood T cell repertoires in COVID-19. As for the study in general: Both acute and convalescent COVID-19 samples were obtained from the United States, Italy and Spain. PBMCs, B-cell-depleted T cells, or T cells were the source of the cDNA or gDNA that made up the material.

The TCR was taken from a woman under 40 who had recovered from COVID-19. The specimen was peripheral blood. The rearrangement joins TRBV28 to TRBJ1-2; D possibly corresponds to TRBD1 (6 bases). CDR3 in amino acids: CASSSGFGHHQGYGYTF. The DNA of the CDR3 is TGTGCCAGCAGTTCTGGTTTCGGACACCACCAGGGGTATGGCTACACCTTC.